Shown below are 17 T cell receptor beta chains from a single sample sequenced in a study of blood T cell repertoires in COVID-19. The data were produced by immunoSEQ multiplex PCR, yet TCRdb's version contains in-frame clones alone and is incomplete. Here the sample spans more than 70,000 clones, about 90% being singletons. The sequenced sample consisted of peripheral blood. Every receptor here comes from a woman between 50 and 59 years old with active or convalescent COVID-19.

The V and J genes are TRBV30 and TRBJ1-2, with D possibly TRBD1 on 6 matching bases. V lost 0 bases to trimming and J lost 4 bases, with 12 bases between them. Looked up from germline, CDR1 is GTSNPN and CDR2 is SVGIG (reference sequence). The CDR3 loop spans 14 amino acids. CDR3 bases: TGTGCCTGGAGTGTGGGGGGGGCACTCTATGGCTACACCTTC. It translates to CAWSVGGALYGYTF.

This chain connects TRBV5-1 to TRBJ2-3; D may be TRBD2 (6 bases). Germline-derived CDR1 and CDR2 are SGHRS and YFSETQ. V was pared by 0 bases and J by 1 base, with 21 bases between. The CDR3 runs 19 residues. The DNA of the CDR3 is TGCGCCAGCAGCTTGGTTTTAGGGGACTCCAAGATTGGCACAGATACGCAGTATTTT. Its protein is CASSLVLGDSKIGTDTQYF.

The chain joins TRBV3-1 (or the pseudogene TRBV3-2) to TRBJ1-1, with 10 bases identical to TRBD1. This CDR3 is built from 20 residues. The V gene end was trimmed by 0 bases and the J gene end by 1 base; junction bases not matched to a gene: 14. Germline V gene lookup returns CDR1 LGHDT and CDR2 YNNKEL (reference sequence). The CDR3 DNA follows: TGTGCCAGCAGCCAAGATGGTCAATTTGGACAGGGGGTAAAGAACACTGAAGCTTTCTTT. Translation gives CASSQDGQFGQGVKNTEAFF.

V and J are TRBV5-1 and TRBJ1-1, with 7 nucleotides matching TRBD1. Germline CDR1 reads SGHRS; CDR2 reads YFSETQ. The CDR3 consists of 15 residues. V shed 4 bases, J shed 4 bases, and the junction held 10 bases outside the gene matches. CDR3 loop: CASSSEGGRGTEAFF. The CDR3 nucleotides are TGCGCCAGCAGCAGCGAAGGGGGCAGGGGCACTGAAGCTTTCTTT. The full variable domain, with the rest looked up from reference TRBV5-1 and TRBJ1-1, is KAGVTQTPRYLIKTRGQQVTLSCSPISGHRSVSWYQQTPGQGLQFLFEYFSETQRNKGNFPGRFSGRQFSNSRSEMNVSTLELGDSALYLCASSSEGGRGTEAFFGQGTRLTVV.

The CDR3 spells CASSFGVTGELFF. The CDR3 nucleotides read TGTGCCAGCAGTTTCGGTGTCACCGGGGAGCTGTTTTTT. The chain couples TRBV6-6 to TRBJ2-2; D is uncertain. The CDR3 loop spans 13 amino acids. Deletions cut 4 bases from V and 4 bases from J, with 7 bases between. CDR1 is MNHNY and CDR2 is SVGAGI in the germline V gene (reference sequence).

A remark on this clone: Additional DNA sequences in this sample encode the identical CDR3. This chain joins TRBV5-1 and TRBJ1-1; D perhaps matches TRBD1 (6 bases). Trimming pared 3 bases from V and 0 bases from J, leaving 9 bases between. This CDR3 is 14 amino acids long. Germline assignment: CDR1 SGHRS and CDR2 YFSETQ. In nucleotides, the CDR3 is TGCGCCAGCAGCTGGGGGGGCTTGAACACTGAAGCTTTCTTT. Protein sequence: CASSWGGLNTEAFF.

The rearrangement joins TRBV7-2 to TRBJ2-1, with 7 bases aligning to TRBD2. The germline CDR1 and CDR2 sequences are SGHTA and FQGNSA. V dropped 4 bases and J dropped 6; count of bases not matched to a gene: 12. The CDR3 spans 16 residues. This CDR3 is CASSSNSGLGGNEQFF. The CDR3, as DNA: TGTGCCAGCAGCTCTAATAGCGGGCTGGGGGGCAATGAGCAGTTCTTC. Using reference TRBV7-2 and TRBJ2-1 for the parts outside the CDR3, the full variable domain is GAGVSQSPSNKVTEKGKDVELRCDPISGHTALYWYRQSLGQGLEFLIYFQGNSAPDKSGLPSDRFSAERTGGSVSTLTIQRTQQEDSAVYLCASSSNSGLGGNEQFFGPGTRLTVL.

The chain recombines TRBV19 with TRBJ1-2; D might be TRBD1 (6 bases). Trimming cost V 6 bases and J 4 bases, with 12 bases left between them. The length of the CDR3 is 13 residues. Per germline, CDR1 LNHDA and CDR2 SQIVND (reference sequence). The CDR3 DNA follows: TGTGCCAGTAGCACAGGGTCGGGCTATGGCTACACCTTC. This encodes CASSTGSGYGYTF.

This chain links TRBV27 with TRBJ1-2; TRBD1 matches at 9 bases. J lost 5 bases, V lost 2 bases, and 0 bases had no gene match. Germline CDR1 reads MNHEY; CDR2 reads SMNVEV (reference sequence). The CDR3 is 13 amino acids. The CDR3 spells CASSLGTGYGYTF. DNA of the CDR3: TGTGCCAGCAGTTTAGGGACAGGGTATGGCTACACCTTC.

The genes are TRBV7-9 and TRBJ1-1; D unclear. The germline V and J ends were trimmed by 1 base and 5 bases, with 8 bases remaining between them. Germline V CDR1 and CDR2: SEHNR, FQNEAQ (reference sequence). The CDR3 is 13 residues long. The CDR3 protein is CASSLGDGTEAFF. The CDR3 region has the DNA TGTGCCAGCAGCTTAGGAGACGGGACTGAAGCTTTCTTT.

The chain has TRBV7-9 and TRBJ1-1; D might be TRBD1 (5 bases). The CDR3 totals 15 residues. The germline CDR1 and CDR2 sequences are SEHNR and FQNEAQ (reference sequence). The V end was cut by 1 base, the J end by 4 bases, with 13 bases between. CDR3 sequence: CASSLEAGFGTEAFF. The CDR3 coding sequence is TGTGCCAGCAGCTTAGAGGCAGGGTTTGGCACTGAAGCTTTCTTT.

The chain couples TRBV11-2 to TRBJ2-1; TRBD1 might be the D (5 bases). The CDR3 has 12 residues. Germline V lookup: CDR1 SGHAT, CDR2 FQNNGV. V lost 0 bases and J 9 bases, leaving 6 bases between the germline ends. CDR3 sequence (DNA): TGTGCCAGCAGCTTAGAAACAGGTGAGCAGTTCTTC. Its translation: CASSLETGEQFF.

The V gene is TRBV9, the J gene TRBJ1-4; D possibly corresponds to TRBD1 (5 bases). Germline V gene data show CDR1 as SGDLS and CDR2 as YYNGEE. Trimming took off 4 bases at V and 8 bases at J, with 18 bases between the two ends. The CDR3 has 15 residues. CDR3 loop: CASSPSGQGWEKLFF. CDR3 sequence (DNA): TGTGCCAGCAGCCCTAGCGGCCAGGGATGGGAAAAACTGTTTTTT.

The chain joins TRBV30 to TRBJ1-1, with D uncertain. Germline V gene data show CDR1 as GTSNPN and CDR2 as SVGIG (reference sequence). V gave up 2 bases and J gave up 3 bases, with 13 bases separating them. CDR3 length equals 14 residues. The CDR3 loop is CAWSKGVTDTEAFF. As DNA, the CDR3 is TGTGCCTGGAGTAAGGGAGTTACGGACACTGAAGCTTTCTTT. The full variable domain, completed using reference TRBV30 and TRBJ1-1, is SQTIHQWPATLVQPVGSPLSLECTVEGTSNPNLYWYRQAAGRGLQLLFYSVGIGQISSEVPQNLSASRPQDRQFILSSKKLLLSDSGFYLCAWSKGVTDTEAFFGQGTRLTVV.

V and J are TRBV28 and TRBJ2-2, with a possible D match to TRBD1 (5 bases). Germline V gene lookup returns CDR1 MDHEN and CDR2 SYDVKM. CDR3 length: 14 residues. With 7 bases removed from V and 7 bases from J, the gap between germline ends came to 16 bases. Here the CDR3 reads CASIEGVPVGELFF. CDR3 nucleotide sequence: TGTGCCAGCATCGAAGGGGTACCGGTCGGGGAGCTGTTTTTT. Combining the CDR3 with reference TRBV28 and TRBJ2-2 gives the whole variable domain DVKVTQSSRYLVKRTGEKVFLECVQDMDHENMFWYRQDPGLGLRLIYFSYDVKMKEKGDIPEGYSVSREKKERFSLILESASTNQTSMYLCASIEGVPVGELFFGEGSRLTVL.

This chain connects TRBV18 to TRBJ1-2; TRBD1 matches 8 bases. Germline V gene sequence: CDR1 KGHSH, CDR2 LQKENI. Trimming cost V 4 bases and J 8 bases; bases outside gene matches: 12. This CDR3 comprises 15 residues. The CDR3 here is CASSQSTGESSGYTF. The CDR3 nucleotides are TGTGCCAGCTCACAATCGACAGGGGAGAGTTCGGGCTACACCTTC.

The J gene is TRBJ1-1, the V gene TRBV11-2, with 9 bases matching TRBD1. The CDR3 loop spans 15 amino acids. From germline, CDR1 is SGHAT and CDR2 FQNNGV. The J segment lost 5 bases and the V segment lost 3 bases, leaving 7 bases of the junction unmatched. CDR3 nucleotide sequence: TGTGCCAGCAGCTTCCTGGGACAGGGAAGAACTGAAGCTTTCTTT. This translates into CASSFLGQGRTEAFF.